These 3 T cell receptor beta chains share one sample of origin, sequenced in a study of OX40 agonist ivuxolimab in advanced cancers. Generated by immunoSEQ multiplex PCR, the TCRdb table keeps only in-frame clones and is missing some. The sample holds around 30,000 clones, 74% seen once. The starting material was CD4+ or CD8+ T cells sorted from blood, obtained in a trial of the OX40 agonist ivuxolimab. The receptor source for this set is an adult with an advanced solid tumor such as melanoma, head and neck, liver or kidney cancer.

The rearrangement joins TRBV7-8 to TRBJ2-1; 8 positions agree with TRBD1. CDR1 SGHVS and CDR2 FQNEAQ come from the germline V gene. This CDR3 contains 16 residues. V shed 4 bases, J shed 0 bases, and the junction held 5 bases outside the gene matches. CDR3 protein: CASSSGQDNSYNEQFF. The DNA of the CDR3 is TGTGCCAGCAGCTCGGGACAGGATAACTCCTACAATGAGCAGTTCTTC.

The chain couples TRBV5-1 to TRBJ1-5; 8 nucleotides line up with TRBD1. The V gene's germline CDR1 is SGHRS and CDR2 YFSETQ. After removal of 5 bases from V and 8 bases from J, the junction contained 6 bases not matched to a gene. This CDR3 has 13 amino acids. CDR3 residues: CASSQGAREPQHF. CDR3 DNA: TGCGCCAGCAGTCAGGGGGCTCGAGAGCCCCAGCATTTT.

V gene TRBV2 combines with J gene TRBJ1-2, with D uncertain. The CDR3 runs to 13 residues. The ends were cut back, 2 bases at V and 4 bases at J, with 8 bases in the middle. Germline lookup yields CDR1 SNHLY and CDR2 FYNNEI. The CDR3 is CASSERAGYGYTF. The CDR3 region has the DNA TGTGCCAGCAGTGAAAGGGCGGGCTATGGCTACACCTTC. Full variable domain (missing parts from reference TRBV2 and TRBJ1-2): EPEVTQTPSHQVTQMGQEVILRCVPISNHLYFYWYRQILGQKVEFLVSFYNNEISEKSEIFDDQFSVERPDGSNFTLKIRSTKLEDSAMYFCASSERAGYGYTFGSGTRLTVV.